This T cell receptor beta chain was profiled in a study of T cell responses to AZD1222 COVID-19 vaccine. This table comes from immunoSEQ multiplex PCR, and its TCRdb copy is limited to in-frame clones, with some not included. Here the sample spans some 190,000 clones, 80% to 95% being singletons. Combined were second doses at about 4 or about 12 weeks. The TCR was taken from an adult who received the AZD1222 COVID-19 vaccine. Sample: peripheral blood, taken 28 days after the second AZD1222 dose.

CDR3 in DNA: TGCGCCAGCAGCCCGGTGGACAATGAGCAGTTCTTC. It encodes CASSPVDNEQFF. V is TRBV5-1 and J is TRBJ2-1, with no clear D. The CDR3 has 12 amino acids. CDR1 SGHRS and CDR2 YFSETQ come from the germline V gene. Trimming removed 4 bases from V and 5 bases from J, with 7 bases in between.